Following are 23 T cell receptor beta chains from one sample sequenced in a study of blood T cells in healthy people across ages (dated by TCRdb to about 2015). Library creation used 5' RACE. The sample was run on an Illumina HiSeq 2500. A second PCR of about 7 to 12 cycles was run with a J-beta primer mix and a sample-barcoded 5' primer. TCRdb trimmed public reads at Q25 via fastp, called clones via MiXCR and kept in-frame beta chains. Merged by CDR3 protein, the rows form single entries marked with the most common genes and DNA. The sample profile shows around 870,000 distinct CDR3 sequences; 25% to 30% of them were found once. The ten largest clones capture about 18% of the sample. What was sequenced was blood. The receptors shown here come from a woman older than 75 in good health.

This clonotype was seen repeatedly, ten times or more. The chain employs TRBV5-1 and TRBJ2-5, with D perhaps assigned TRBD1 or TRBD2 (7 bases each). Trimming stripped 2 bases from V and 1 base from J, with 24 bases between. CDR3 length equals 19 residues. Germline V CDR1 and CDR2: SGHRS, YFSETQ. CDR3 sequence reads: CASSLGGGGGGGSQETQYF. In DNA, the CDR3 is TGCGCCAGCAGCTTAGGGGGCGGAGGAGGCGGGGGAAGCCAAGAGACCCAGTACTTC. Based on the CDR3 plus reference TRBV5-1 and TRBJ2-5, the full variable domain is KAGVTQTPRYLIKTRGQQVTLSCSPISGHRSVSWYQQTPGQGLQFLFEYFSETQRNKGNFPGRFSGRQFSNSRSEMNVSTLELGDSALYLCASSLGGGGGGGSQETQYFGPGTRLLVL.

The J gene is TRBJ2-7, the V gene TRBV7-2; no definite D call. The germline V and J ends were trimmed by 1 base and 0 bases, with 10 bases remaining between them. In germline, CDR1 is SGHTA, CDR2 FQGNSA. The CDR3 totals 15 residues. CDR3 amino acids: CASSLGYGSSYEQYF. The CDR3 nucleotides read TGTGCCAGCAGCTTAGGGTACGGAAGCTCCTACGAGCAGTACTTC.

V gene TRBV7-2 combines with J gene TRBJ1-1, with D hard to call. Germline V CDR1 and CDR2: SGHTA, FQGNSA. There are 15 residues in the CDR3. The germline V and J ends were trimmed by 1 base and 1 base, with 10 bases remaining between them. CDR3 coding DNA: TGTGCCAGCAGCTTAGAGGCATGGGGGAACACTGAAGCTTTCTTT. Translating gives CASSLEAWGNTEAFF.

This clonotype was seen many times. The chain is built from TRBV7-2 and TRBJ2-7; 7 bases line up with TRBD2. The germline V gene encodes CDR1 SGHTA and CDR2 FQGNSA. The CDR3 length is 13 residues. Trimming removed 1 base from V and 6 bases from J; junction bases left unmatched: 3. For the CDR3, the DNA is TGTGCCAGCAGCTTAGTGGGCGGGGGCGAGCAGTACTTC. Its translation is CASSLVGGGEQYF. The variable domain in full, with the rest retrieved from reference TRBV7-2 and TRBJ2-7, is GAGVSQSPSNKVTEKGKDVELRCDPISGHTALYWYRQSLGQGLEFLIYFQGNSAPDKSGLPSDRFSAERTGGSVSTLTIQRTQQEDSAVYLCASSLVGGGEQYFGPGTRLTVT.

CDR3 residues: CASNLAGSYNEQFF. CDR3 nucleotide sequence: TGTGCCAGTAACTTAGCGGGATCCTACAATGAGCAGTTCTTC. The chain joins TRBV19 to TRBJ2-1; the match to TRBD2 covers 8 bases. The CDR3 consists of 14 residues. Per germline, CDR1 LNHDA and CDR2 SQIVND (reference sequence). The V and J ends lost 7 bases and 1 base, in that order; junction bases with no gene match: 3.

On this clonotype: A clone one base away is much larger, so this may be a read error. The V and J genes are TRBV21-1 and TRBJ2-5; the table's TRBD1 call for D was not verified on the DNA. TRBV21-1 is a recognized pseudogene. This CDR3 is built from 14 residues. Here the CDR3 DNA reads TGTGCCGGCAGCAAACCCAGGGAGTCAGAGACCCAGTACTTC. This gives the protein CAGSKPRESETQYF.

This clonotype was detected ten times or more. The V and J genes are TRBV7-2 and TRBJ1-1; 7 nucleotides align to TRBD1. Germline CDR1 is SGHTA and CDR2 is FQGNSA. V lost 4 bases and J lost 10; bases outside the gene matches: 9. The CDR3 spans 13 residues. CDR3 amino acids: CASSYGTEGSAFF. The CDR3 DNA is TGTGCCAGCAGCTACGGGACAGAAGGTTCAGCTTTCTTT.

The V and J genes are TRBV12-3 or TRBV12-4 and TRBJ2-4; D is ambiguous. The J call is doubtful: the DNA matches TRBJ2-7 better. The CDR3 consists of 13 residues. This CDR3 is CASSQPPAFEQYF. Written as DNA, the CDR3 is TGTGCCAGCAGTCAACCACCAGCGTTCGAGCAGTACTTC.

The chain combines TRBV12-3 or TRBV12-4 with TRBJ2-7, with D tentatively TRBD2 (5 bases). Between the trimmed V and J ends, which lost 3 bases and 7 bases, there was a span of 10 bases. The CDR3 runs 12 residues. The CDR3 nucleotides read TGTGCCAGCAGTTTGCCGGGGTCGGAGCAGTACTTC. This sequence encodes CASSLPGSEQYF.

This clonotype was detected many times. The chain has TRBV6-5 and TRBJ1-2, with D tentatively TRBD1 (6 bases). Germline-derived CDR1 and CDR2 are MNHEY and SVGAGI. V was clipped by 2 bases and J by 8 bases, with 12 bases between them. The CDR3 sequence is 13 residues long. The DNA for the CDR3 is TGTGCCAGCAGTTACAACAGGGTGAACGGCTACACCTTC. It yields the protein CASSYNRVNGYTF.

The genes are TRBV12-3 or TRBV12-4 and TRBJ2-3, with D maybe TRBD1 (6 bases). CDR3 length: 15 amino acids. V dropped 7 bases and J dropped 0 bases, with 14 bases sitting between them. The chain's CDR3 is CASKQTGLSTDTQYF. CDR3 nucleotide sequence: TGTGCCAGCAAACAGACAGGCCTAAGCACAGATACGCAGTATTTT.

This clonotype came up many times. The genes are TRBV7-6 and TRBJ2-1; 8 bases are a match to TRBD1. J was trimmed by 9 bases and V by 5 bases; bases with no gene match: 9. This CDR3 contains 14 residues. CDR1 is SGHVS, CDR2 FNYEAQ, per germline. CDR3 nucleotides: TGTGCCAGCAGCCAGCAGGGGGCCGGCGGTGAGCAGTTCTTC. This encodes CASSQQGAGGEQFF.

This clonotype is a singleton in its sample. A much larger clone lies one base from this, so it may be a read error. This chain links TRBV12-3 or TRBV12-4 with TRBJ2-1; perhaps D is TRBD1 or TRBD2 (6 bases each). V was shortened by 2 bases and J by 13 bases, with 18 bases between the two germline ends. CDR3 size: 14 residues. CDR3 bases: TGTGCCAGCAGTTTAAGGGGGGCCAAAGAGACCCAGTTCTTC. Translating it yields CASSLRGAKETQFF.

This clonotype has just a few counts. CDR3 nucleotides: TGTGCCAGCAGCCTGGGGCTGGGGACAGCTTCGAACACCGGGGAGCTGTTTTTT. Translated, it gives CASSLGLGTASNTGELFF. This chain uses TRBV11-2 with TRBJ2-2; TRBD1 matches at 7 bases. This CDR3 is built from 18 residues. J gave up 0 bases and V 5 bases, and 12 bases lay outside the gene matches. Germline values: CDR1 SGHAT, CDR2 FQNNGV.

This clonotype was recorded at least ten times. This chain uses TRBV16 with TRBJ2-6; TRBD2 is a possible D gene (5 bases). The CDR3 loop spans 16 amino acids. V was shortened by 2 bases and J by 2 bases, with 10 bases between the two germline ends. Germline lookup yields CDR1 KGHSY and CDR2 FQNENV. CDR3 loop: CASSQMGEAGANVLTF. CDR3 DNA sequence: TGTGCCAGCAGCCAAATGGGAGAGGCTGGGGCCAACGTCCTGACTTTC.

As concerns this clonotype: One junction end disagrees with the germline gene, perhaps due to a read error. The chain employs TRBV2 and TRBJ2-1, with 12 bases aligning to TRBD2. The CDR3 is 16 amino acids. Looked up from germline, CDR1 is SNHLY and CDR2 is FYNNEI. CDR3: CASSTGLAGTYNGQFF. CDR3 nucleotides: TGTGCCAGCAGTACCGGACTAGCGGGGACCTACAATGGGCAGTTCTTC.

Concerning this clonotype: Since a much larger clone is just one base distant, this may be a read error. The V and J genes are TRBV7-9 and TRBJ1-2; D is undetermined. Germline CDR1 SEHNR, CDR2 FQNEAQ (reference sequence). This CDR3 has 14 amino acids. V gave up 7 bases and J gave up 5 bases, with 17 bases separating them. CDR3 in amino acids: CASNPQTGEYGYTF. Here the CDR3 DNA reads TGTGCCAGCAACCCCCAGACGGGAGAGTATGGCTACACCTTC.

Many counts were recorded for this clonotype. The CDR3 is CATLLGGYNEQFF. The CDR3 DNA reads as TGTGCCACCCTCCTTGGCGGTTACAATGAGCAGTTCTTC. The rearrangement uses TRBV6-1 and TRBJ2-1; no firm D call. V was shortened by 10 bases and J by 4 bases, with 14 bases between the two germline ends. CDR1 and CDR2 (germline): MNHNS, SASEGT. The CDR3 totals 13 residues.

Concerning this clonotype: It may be a read error: a sequence one base away is much more abundant. This chain links TRBV7-2 with TRBJ2-5, with a possible D match to TRBD2 (5 bases). V lost 7 bases, J lost 0 bases, and 15 bases lay in between. The germline CDR1 and CDR2 sequences are SGHTA and FQGNSA. This CDR3 contains 15 residues. The CDR3 spells CASKLEPGHQETQYF. The CDR3 nucleotides are TGTGCCAGCAAACTAGAACCGGGCCACCAAGAGACCCAGTACTTC.

Details on this clonotype: It may be a read error: a sequence one base away is much more abundant. The chain carries TRBV14 and TRBJ2-5, with TRBD1 identical over 9 bases. The CDR3 runs 16 residues. CDR1 SGHDN and CDR2 FVKESK come from the germline V gene. CDR3 sequence (DNA): TGTGTCAGCAGCCCCGGGACAGGGACTTCTGGAGAGACCCAGTACTTC. Its protein is CVSSPGTGTSGETQYF.

This clonotype was seen once. The genes are TRBV27 and TRBJ2-3; D ambiguous. V lost 1 base and J lost 4, with 9 bases in between. Germline V gives CDR1 MNHEY, CDR2 SMNVEV (reference sequence). This CDR3 contains 14 residues. DNA of the CDR3: TGTGCCAGCAGTTTATTGGGTAATCCAGATACGCAGTATTTT. This codes for CASSLLGNPDTQYF.

As DNA, the CDR3 is TGCAGTGCTCTAGCGGGAGAACGGATAGATACGCAGTATTTT. Protein product: CSALAGERIDTQYF. The V call is TRBV20-1, the J call TRBJ2-3; 10 bases line up with TRBD2. Germline lookup yields CDR1 DFQATT and CDR2 SNEGSKA (reference sequence). The CDR3 is 14 amino acids. Losses at the gene ends were 5 bases for V and 5 bases for J; bases not matched to a gene: 7.

This clonotype was picked up many times. The rearrangement joins TRBV5-1 to TRBJ2-7; D is perhaps TRBD1 or TRBD2 (5 bases each). V lost 4 bases and J lost 3, with 20 bases in between. In germline, CDR1 is SGHRS, CDR2 YFSETQ. CDR3 length: 16 residues. CDR3 protein: CASSLGLGDGRYEQYF. The CDR3 bases are TGCGCCAGCAGCCTTGGGCTGGGGGACGGCCGCTACGAGCAGTACTTC.